The rows below give T cell receptor beta chains drawn from one sample of a study of blood T cell repertoires in COVID-19. The data were produced by immunoSEQ multiplex PCR, yet TCRdb's version contains in-frame clones alone and is incomplete. The sample consists of a few hundred thousand clones, approximately 89% of them appearing once. The sample was peripheral blood. Every receptor here comes from a woman aged 35 to 49 who had recovered from COVID-19. The CDR3 runs from the conserved cysteine through the conserved F or W. The order of the fields is clone size, D gene, V gene, J gene, CDR3 DNA, CDR3 protein. The D gene is left open where the match is weak. Part of the rows lack a size; the others show once, few, many or a class for expanded clones.

-	TRBD1	TRBV28	TRBJ1-2	TGTGCCAGCAGTTCCCGGGACAGGGGGCATGGCGGCTACACCTTC	CASSSRDRGHGGYTF
-	-	TRBV2	TRBJ1-5	TGTGCCAGCAGGAAGACAGTGAATAGCAATCAGCCCCAGCATTTT	CASRKTVNSNQPQHF
-	TRBD1	TRBV12-3/TRBV12-4	TRBJ2-1	TGTGCCAGCAGTCAAAACAGGGGGTCGAAGTTCTTC	CASSQNRGSKFF
-	-	TRBV19	TRBJ1-2	TGTGCCAGTAGTATTGGTAGCGGGCCCTATGGCTACACCTTC	CASSIGSGPYGYTF
-	TRBD1	TRBV10-3	TRBJ1-1	TGTGCCATCAGAGCCGGGACAGGGGGCTCTGAAGCTTTCTTT	CAIRAGTGGSEAFF
-	-	TRBV12-3/TRBV12-4	TRBJ1-3	TGTGCCAGCAGTTTGGGAGATGGAAACACCATATATTTT	CASSLGDGNTIYF
-	TRBD1	TRBV3-1/TRBV3-2	TRBJ2-1	TGTGCCAGCAGCCAAGATCTCGGACAGGGTGGAAATGAGCAGTTCTTC	CASSQDLGQGGNEQFF
-	-	TRBV6-5	TRBJ1-2	TGTGCCAGCAACCCTGCCGGGGACTATGGCTACACCTTC	CASNPAGDYGYTF
few	TRBD2	TRBV7-6	TRBJ2-1	TGTGCCAGCAGCTTATCCGGGACTAGCGGGAGTTATGAGCAGTTCTTC	CASSLSGTSGSYEQFF
-	TRBD2	TRBV18	TRBJ2-1	TGTGCCAGCTCACCTCCACTAGCGGGTGGCCACAATGAGCAGTTCTTC	CASSPPLAGGHNEQFF
-	-	TRBV28	TRBJ1-5	TGTGCCAGCAGTTGGCTCGGCGGGGACCGTCAGCCCCAGCATTTT	CASSWLGGDRQPQHF
-	-	TRBV2	TRBJ1-5	TGTGCCAGCAGTGAATCCGGGAGCAGCAATCAGCCCCAGCATTTT	CASSESGSSNQPQHF
-	-	TRBV4-2	TRBJ2-7	TGTGCCAGCAGCCAAGAGGACAGCGCCTCCTACGAGCAGTACTTC	CASSQEDSASYEQYF
-	TRBD1	TRBV27	TRBJ1-2	TGTGCCAGCAGTCCAGGACAGGGGCGAGTCTATGGCTACACCTTC	CASSPGQGRVYGYTF
-	-	TRBV28	TRBJ1-6	TGTGCCAGCAGTTTAGCGGATTCACCCCTCCACTTT	CASSLADSPLHF
-	TRBD1	TRBV6-6	TRBJ1-2	TGTGCCAGCAGCCGAAAAACCACAGGGGGTAGTACCTATGGCTACACCTTC	CASSRKTTGGSTYGYTF
-	-	TRBV9	TRBJ2-3	TGTGCCAGCAGCCTATCTTTCTCTGCTGCAGGGACAGATACGCAGTATTTT	CASSLSFSAAGTDTQYF
few	TRBD2	TRBV6-5	TRBJ2-1	TGTGCCAGCGAGGGGTCGGCGGGAGGAGGTTCTGAGCAGTTCTTC	CASEGSAGGGSEQFF
few	-	TRBV7-7	TRBJ2-1	TGTGCCAGCAGCTTAGCATATGAGGGCTACAATGAGCAGTTCTTC	CASSLAYEGYNEQFF
-	TRBD2	TRBV6-5	TRBJ2-2	TGTGCCACCTCTGGACTAGCGGGAGCTACCGGGGAGCTGTTTTTT	CATSGLAGATGELFF
once	-	TRBV7-9	TRBJ1-2	TGTGCCAGCAGCCCCCTGGAGGGTCTGGGCTCTCCTTCCTATGGCTACACCTTC	CASSPLEGLGSPSYGYTF
-	TRBD1	TRBV10-3	TRBJ2-7	TGTGCCATCAGTGGCCTCTCCCCCGTCGCTCAGGACAGGGGCTCCGAGCAGTACTTC	CAISGLSPVAQDRGSEQYF
once	TRBD2	TRBV15	TRBJ2-1	TGTGCCACCAGGACCTCGGGACTAGCGGGGAATGAGCAGTTCTTC	CATRTSGLAGNEQFF
-	TRBD1	TRBV5-1	TRBJ2-5	TGCGCCAGCAGCCCTGGGACAGGGGGGGAGACCCAGTACTTC	CASSPGTGGETQYF
few	-	TRBV9	TRBJ2-1	TGTGCCAGCAGCGTAGGGGGCAACTCCTACAATGAGCAGTTCTTC	CASSVGGNSYNEQFF
few	-	TRBV10-1	TRBJ2-3	TGCGCCAGCAGTGAGTCAGGGGGCACAGATACGCAGTATTTT	CASSESGGTDTQYF
-	TRBD2	TRBV12-5	TRBJ2-3	TGTGCTAGAGGCCGTGGCGGGGGGCGCACAGATACGCAGTATTTT	CARGRGGGRTDTQYF
-	-	TRBV28	TRBJ1-1	TGTGCCAGCAGTTTAAGCGGCAGGGGAAACACTGAAGCTTTCTTT	CASSLSGRGNTEAFF
-	-	TRBV11-2	TRBJ1-1	TGTGCCAGCAGCTTTACTGCAGGGCACACTGAAGCTTTCTTT	CASSFTAGHTEAFF
-	TRBD1	TRBV3-1/TRBV3-2	TRBJ1-3	TGTGCCAGCAGTCGGACAGGCAAAGGAAACACCATATATTTT	CASSRTGKGNTIYF
-	TRBD1	TRBV9	TRBJ1-4	TGTGCCAGCAGCGTAAGGGACAGGGTAGGAGAAAAACTGTTTTTT	CASSVRDRVGEKLFF
-	TRBD1	TRBV11-2	TRBJ1-1	TGTGCCAGCAGCTTAGCTTTGCAGGGGGCAACGGGCACTGAAGCTTTCTTT	CASSLALQGATGTEAFF
-	TRBD1	TRBV9	TRBJ2-3	TGTGCCAGCAGTCGTAGGGGGGACAGGGCCACAGATACGCAGTATTTT	CASSRRGDRATDTQYF
-	-	TRBV6-2/TRBV6-3	TRBJ1-1	TGTGCCAGCAGTTCGCCGGGAAGGGCGGGGTCTGAAGCTTTCTTT	CASSSPGRAGSEAFF
-	TRBD1	TRBV6-5	TRBJ2-3	TGTGCCACCCGACAGGGTCCAGATACGCAGTATTTT	CATRQGPDTQYF
-	TRBD2	TRBV6-6	TRBJ2-3	TGTGCCAGCAGTAGCGGGAGGGCCGTTGCAGATACGCAGTATTTT	CASSSGRAVADTQYF
-	-	TRBV9	TRBJ1-2	TGTGCCAGCAGCGTAGTCGAGGACGGGGAGGGCTACACCTTC	CASSVVEDGEGYTF
-	-	TRBV7-2	TRBJ1-6	TGTGCCAGCAGCTCGTACAGGGTCGGTTCACCCCTCCACTTT	CASSSYRVGSPLHF
-	-	TRBV6-6	TRBJ2-2	TGTGCCAGCAGTTACTCCCGGTCAGGGGACACCGGGGAGCTGTTTTTT	CASSYSRSGDTGELFF
-	-	TRBV11-3	TRBJ2-4	TGTGCCAGCAGCTTAGCGTTCCGGGTATCGACCAAAAACATTCAGTACTTC	CASSLAFRVSTKNIQYF
-	TRBD2	TRBV2	TRBJ2-5	TGTGCCAGCAGTGAAGCTACACTAGCGGGAGAAGAGACCCAGTACTTC	CASSEATLAGEETQYF
-	TRBD2	TRBV3-1/TRBV3-2	TRBJ2-3	TGTGCCAGCAGCCAAGCGGGCGCTAGCGGGAGGCCCTTTTTCGAGAAAGATACGCAGTATTTT	CASSQAGASGRPFFEKDTQYF
-	-	TRBV5-1	TRBJ2-3	TGCGCCAGCAGCTTAGCAGGGACAGATACGCAGTATTTT	CASSLAGTDTQYF
few	-	TRBV7-9	TRBJ2-5	TGTGCCAGCAGCTTTCCGGGTGAGACCCAGTACTTC	CASSFPGETQYF
-	TRBD1	TRBV18	TRBJ1-1	TGTGCCAGCCGCTGGACAGGCACTGAAGCTTTCTTT	CASRWTGTEAFF
-	-	TRBV2	TRBJ1-6	TGTGCCAGCAGTGACCAGGGGAACAATTCACCCCTCCACTTT	CASSDQGNNSPLHF
-	TRBD1	TRBV18	TRBJ1-6	TGTGCCAGCTCACCACGAGGACAGGGTTTTTATTCACCCCTCCACTTT	CASSPRGQGFYSPLHF
-	TRBD1	TRBV11-3	TRBJ1-6	TGTGCCAGCAGCCTGACAGGGGATAATTCACCCCTCCACTTT	CASSLTGDNSPLHF
-	-	TRBV28	TRBJ2-2	TGTGCCACCAAACAGATGAACACCGGGGAGCTGTTTTTT	CATKQMNTGELFF
-	TRBD1	TRBV2	TRBJ2-3	TGTGCCAGCAACGGACAGGGTGGCACAGATACGCAGTATTTT	CASNGQGGTDTQYF
-	-	TRBV28	TRBJ2-7	TGTGCCAGCAGTTTTAGTAGCTCCTACGAGCAGTACTTC	CASSFSSSYEQYF
-	-	TRBV30	TRBJ2-2	TGTGCCTGGACTTTCAGGTACACCGGGGAGCTGTTTTTT	CAWTFRYTGELFF
-	TRBD1	TRBV24-1	TRBJ2-3	TGTGCCACCAGTGATAGGGGGCCGGCGCAGTATTTT	CATSDRGPAQYF
-	TRBD2	TRBV6-5	TRBJ2-1	TGTGCCAGCAGTACGGGACTAGCGTCCTACAATGAGCAGTTCTTC	CASSTGLASYNEQFF
-	TRBD1	TRBV10-3	TRBJ2-7	TGTGCCATCAGTGAGTCGACAGGGGCAGACGAGCAGTACTTC	CAISESTGADEQYF